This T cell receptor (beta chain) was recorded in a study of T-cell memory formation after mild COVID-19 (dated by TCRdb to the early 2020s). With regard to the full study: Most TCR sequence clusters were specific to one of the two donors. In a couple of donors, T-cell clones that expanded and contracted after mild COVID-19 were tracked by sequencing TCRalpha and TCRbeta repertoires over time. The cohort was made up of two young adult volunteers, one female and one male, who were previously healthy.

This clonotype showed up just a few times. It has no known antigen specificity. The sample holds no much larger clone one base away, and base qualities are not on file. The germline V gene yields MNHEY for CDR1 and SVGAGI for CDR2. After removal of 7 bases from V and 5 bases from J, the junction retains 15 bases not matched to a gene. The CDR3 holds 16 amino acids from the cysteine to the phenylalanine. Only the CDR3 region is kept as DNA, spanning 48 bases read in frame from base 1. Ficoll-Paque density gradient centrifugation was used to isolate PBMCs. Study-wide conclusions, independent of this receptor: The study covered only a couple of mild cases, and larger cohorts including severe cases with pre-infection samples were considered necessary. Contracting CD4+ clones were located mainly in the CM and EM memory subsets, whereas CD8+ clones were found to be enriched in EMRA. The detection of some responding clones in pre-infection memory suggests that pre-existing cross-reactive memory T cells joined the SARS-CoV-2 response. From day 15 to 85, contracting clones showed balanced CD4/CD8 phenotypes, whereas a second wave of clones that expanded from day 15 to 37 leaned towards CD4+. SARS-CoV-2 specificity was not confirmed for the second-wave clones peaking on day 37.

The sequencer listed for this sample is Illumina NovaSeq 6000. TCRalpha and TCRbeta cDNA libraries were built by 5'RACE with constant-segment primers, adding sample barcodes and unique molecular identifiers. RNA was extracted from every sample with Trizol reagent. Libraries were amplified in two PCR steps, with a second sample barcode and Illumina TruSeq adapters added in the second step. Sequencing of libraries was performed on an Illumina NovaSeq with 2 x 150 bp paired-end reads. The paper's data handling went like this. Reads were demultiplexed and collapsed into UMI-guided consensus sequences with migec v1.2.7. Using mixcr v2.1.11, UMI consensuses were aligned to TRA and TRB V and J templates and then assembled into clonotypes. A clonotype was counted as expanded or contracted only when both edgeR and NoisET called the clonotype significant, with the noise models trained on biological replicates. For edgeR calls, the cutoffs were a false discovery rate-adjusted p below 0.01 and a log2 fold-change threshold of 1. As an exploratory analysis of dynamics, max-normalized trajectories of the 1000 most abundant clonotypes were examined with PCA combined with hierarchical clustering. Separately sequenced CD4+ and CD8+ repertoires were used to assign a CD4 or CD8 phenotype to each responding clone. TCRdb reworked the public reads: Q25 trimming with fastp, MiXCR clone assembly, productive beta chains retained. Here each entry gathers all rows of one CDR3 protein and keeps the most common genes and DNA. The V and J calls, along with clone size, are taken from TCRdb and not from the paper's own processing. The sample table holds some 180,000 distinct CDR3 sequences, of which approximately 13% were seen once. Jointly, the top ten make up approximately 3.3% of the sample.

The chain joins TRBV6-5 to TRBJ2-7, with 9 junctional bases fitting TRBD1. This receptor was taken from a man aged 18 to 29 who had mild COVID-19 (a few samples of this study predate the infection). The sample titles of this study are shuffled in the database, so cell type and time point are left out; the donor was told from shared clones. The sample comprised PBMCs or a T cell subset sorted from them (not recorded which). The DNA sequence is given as TGTGCCAGCACCTCACTCTCCGGGACAGGGTATCACGAGCAGTACTTC. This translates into CASTSLSGTGYHEQYF.